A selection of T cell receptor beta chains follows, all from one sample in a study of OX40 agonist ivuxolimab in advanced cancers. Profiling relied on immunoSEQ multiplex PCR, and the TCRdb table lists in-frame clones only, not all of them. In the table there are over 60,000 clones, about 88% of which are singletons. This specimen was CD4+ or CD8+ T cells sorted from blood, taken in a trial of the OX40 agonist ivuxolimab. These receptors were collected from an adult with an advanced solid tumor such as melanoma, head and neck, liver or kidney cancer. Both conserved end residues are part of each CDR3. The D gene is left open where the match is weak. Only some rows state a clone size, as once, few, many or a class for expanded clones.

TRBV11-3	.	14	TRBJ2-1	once	CASSPYLGYNEQFF
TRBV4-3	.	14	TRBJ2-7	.	CASSQDQFSYEQYF
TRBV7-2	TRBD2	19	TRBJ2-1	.	CASSLRGLAVILNYNEQFF
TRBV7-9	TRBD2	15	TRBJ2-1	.	CASSLASGSVNEQFF
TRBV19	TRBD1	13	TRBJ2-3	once	CASSDRVTDTQYF
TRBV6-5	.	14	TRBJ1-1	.	CASRVREGNTEAFF
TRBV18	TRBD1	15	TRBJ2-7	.	CASSPQGQGDYEQYF
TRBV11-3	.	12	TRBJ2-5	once	CASRDSQETQYF
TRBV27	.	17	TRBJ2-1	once	CASSRLLTGTSYNEQFF
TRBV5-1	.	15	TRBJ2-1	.	CASSLEGGSYNEQFF
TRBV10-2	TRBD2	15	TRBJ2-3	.	CASRASGNGGDTQYF
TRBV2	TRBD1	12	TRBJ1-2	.	CASSLTGGTHTF